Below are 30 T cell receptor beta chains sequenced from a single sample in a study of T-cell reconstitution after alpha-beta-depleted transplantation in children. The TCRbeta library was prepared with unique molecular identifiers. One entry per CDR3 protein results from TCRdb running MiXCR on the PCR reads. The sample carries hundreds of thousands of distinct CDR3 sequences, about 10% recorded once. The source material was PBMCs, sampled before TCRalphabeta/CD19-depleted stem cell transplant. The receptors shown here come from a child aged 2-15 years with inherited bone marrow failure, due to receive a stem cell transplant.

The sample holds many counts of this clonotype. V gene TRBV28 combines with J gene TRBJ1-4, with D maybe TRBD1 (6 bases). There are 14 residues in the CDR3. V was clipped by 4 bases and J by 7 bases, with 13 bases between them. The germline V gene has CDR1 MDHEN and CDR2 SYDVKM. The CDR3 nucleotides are TGTGCCAGCAGTTCCCCACAGGGTGGTGAAAAACTGTTTTTT. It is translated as CASSSPQGGEKLFF.

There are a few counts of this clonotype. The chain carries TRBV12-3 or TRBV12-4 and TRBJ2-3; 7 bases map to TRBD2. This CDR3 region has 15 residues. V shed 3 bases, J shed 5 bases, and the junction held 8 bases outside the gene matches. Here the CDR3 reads CASSLGSSGGDTQYF. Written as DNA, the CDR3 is TGTGCCAGCAGTTTGGGTTCTAGCGGAGGAGATACGCAGTATTTT.

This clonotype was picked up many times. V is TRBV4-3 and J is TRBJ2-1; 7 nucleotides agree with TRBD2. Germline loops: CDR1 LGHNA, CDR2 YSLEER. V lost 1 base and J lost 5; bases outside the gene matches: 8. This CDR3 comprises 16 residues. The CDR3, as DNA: TGCGCCAGCAGCCAAGTTCGGCTAGCGGAGAACAATGAGCAGTTCTTC. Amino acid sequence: CASSQVRLAENNEQFF.

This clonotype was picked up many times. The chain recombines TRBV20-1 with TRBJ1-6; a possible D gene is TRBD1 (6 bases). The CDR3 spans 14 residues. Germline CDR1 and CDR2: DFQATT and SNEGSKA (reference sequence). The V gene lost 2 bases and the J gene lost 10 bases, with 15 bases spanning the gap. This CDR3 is CSARKVQGYSPLHF. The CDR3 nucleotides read TGCAGTGCTAGAAAAGTGCAGGGGTACTCACCCCTCCACTTT.

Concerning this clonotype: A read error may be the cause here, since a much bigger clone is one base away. In nucleotides, the CDR3 is TGCTGTGCTAGAGTTTGGGCGGGTGGGGACAATGAGCAGTTCTTC. Its translation: CCARVWAGGDNEQFF. This chain joins TRBV20-1 and TRBJ2-1, with a weak D call TRBD2 (5 bases). Looked up from germline, CDR1 is DFQATT and CDR2 is SNEGSKA (reference sequence). The CDR3 is 15 residues long.

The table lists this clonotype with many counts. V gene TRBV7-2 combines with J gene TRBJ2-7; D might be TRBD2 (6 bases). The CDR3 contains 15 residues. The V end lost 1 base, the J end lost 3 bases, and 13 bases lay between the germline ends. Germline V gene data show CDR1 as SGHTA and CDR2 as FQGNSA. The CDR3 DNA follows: TGTGCCAGCAGCTTAGATTTCGCGGGATTCTACGAGCAGTACTTC. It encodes CASSLDFAGFYEQYF. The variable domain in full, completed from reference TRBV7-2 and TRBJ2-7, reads GAGVSQSPSNKVTEKGKDVELRCDPISGHTALYWYRQSLGQGLEFLIYFQGNSAPDKSGLPSDRFSAERTGGSVSTLTIQRTQQEDSAVYLCASSLDFAGFYEQYFGPGTRLTVT.

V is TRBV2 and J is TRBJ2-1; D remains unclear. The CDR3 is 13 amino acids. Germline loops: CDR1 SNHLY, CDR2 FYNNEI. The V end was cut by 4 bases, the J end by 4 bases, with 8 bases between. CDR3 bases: TGTGCCAGCAGTGCCCCGCGGTACAATGAGCAGTTCTTC. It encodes CASSAPRYNEQFF.

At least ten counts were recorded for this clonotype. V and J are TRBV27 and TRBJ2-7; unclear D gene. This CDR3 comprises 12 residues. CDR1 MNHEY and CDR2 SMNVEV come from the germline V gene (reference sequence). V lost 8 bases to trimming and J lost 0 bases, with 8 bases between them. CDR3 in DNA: TGTGCCAGCGGCGCCAGCTCCTACGAGCAGTACTTC. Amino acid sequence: CASGASSYEQYF.

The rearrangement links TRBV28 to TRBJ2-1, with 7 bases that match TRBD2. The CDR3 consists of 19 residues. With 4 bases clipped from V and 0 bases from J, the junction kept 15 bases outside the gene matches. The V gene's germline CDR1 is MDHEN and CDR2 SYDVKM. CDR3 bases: TGTGCCAGCAGTTCCCCCAGGGTAGCGGGCGTCAGCTCCTACAATGAGCAGTTCTTC. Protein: CASSSPRVAGVSSYNEQFF.

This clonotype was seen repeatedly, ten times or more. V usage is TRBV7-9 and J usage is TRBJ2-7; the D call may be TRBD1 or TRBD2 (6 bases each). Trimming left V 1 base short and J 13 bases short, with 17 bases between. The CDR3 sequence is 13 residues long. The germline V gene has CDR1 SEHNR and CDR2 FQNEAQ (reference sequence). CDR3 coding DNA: TGTGCCAGCAGCTTAGAATCCGGGGGCGCAGGATACTTC. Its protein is CASSLESGGAGYF. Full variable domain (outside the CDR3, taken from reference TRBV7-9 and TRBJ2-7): DTGVSQNPRHKITKRGQNVTFRCDPISEHNRLYWYRQTLGQGPEFLTYFQNEAQLEKSRLLSDRFSAERPKGSFSTLEIQRTEQGDSAMYLCASSLESGGAGYFGPGTRLTVT.

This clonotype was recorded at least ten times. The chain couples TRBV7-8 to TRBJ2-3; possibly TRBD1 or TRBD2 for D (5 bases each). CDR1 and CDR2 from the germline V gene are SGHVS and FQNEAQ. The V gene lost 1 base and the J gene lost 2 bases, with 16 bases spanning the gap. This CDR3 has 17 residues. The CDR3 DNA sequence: TGTGCCAGCAGCTTAGAGGGACCCTGGGGCTACACAGATACGCAGTATTTT. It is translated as CASSLEGPWGYTDTQYF.

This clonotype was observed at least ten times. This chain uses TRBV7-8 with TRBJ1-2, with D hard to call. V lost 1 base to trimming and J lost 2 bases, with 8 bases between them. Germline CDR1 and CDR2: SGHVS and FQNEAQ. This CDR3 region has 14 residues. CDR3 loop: CASSLEDGNYGYTF. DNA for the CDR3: TGTGCCAGCAGCTTAGAGGACGGAAACTATGGCTACACCTTC.

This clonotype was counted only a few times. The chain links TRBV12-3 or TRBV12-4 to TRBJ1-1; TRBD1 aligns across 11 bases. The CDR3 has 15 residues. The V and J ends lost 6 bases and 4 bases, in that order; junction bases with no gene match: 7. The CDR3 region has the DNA TGTGCCAGCAGCCTCGAGGGACAGGGGGTCACTGAAGCTTTCTTT. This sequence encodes CASSLEGQGVTEAFF.

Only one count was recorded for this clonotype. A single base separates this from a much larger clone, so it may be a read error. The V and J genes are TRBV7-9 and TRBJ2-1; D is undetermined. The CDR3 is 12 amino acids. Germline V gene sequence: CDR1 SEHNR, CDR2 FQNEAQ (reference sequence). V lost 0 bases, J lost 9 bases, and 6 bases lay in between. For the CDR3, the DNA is TGTGCCAGCAGCTTAGCTCCCAGTGAGCAGTTCTTC. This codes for CASSLAPSEQFF.

The CDR3 region is CASSGPTVTDTQYF. The CDR3 DNA reads as TGTGCCAGCAGTGGACCTACAGTGACAGATACGCAGTATTTT. The genes are TRBV2 and TRBJ2-3, with D unclear. From germline, CDR1 is SNHLY and CDR2 FYNNEI. Trimming removed 4 bases at V and 3 bases at J, with 11 bases between. This CDR3 comprises 14 residues.

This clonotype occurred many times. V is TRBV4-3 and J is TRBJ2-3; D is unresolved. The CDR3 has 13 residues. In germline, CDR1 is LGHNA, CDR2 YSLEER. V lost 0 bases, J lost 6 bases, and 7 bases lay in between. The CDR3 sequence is CASSQDRVDTQYF. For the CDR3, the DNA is TGCGCCAGCAGCCAAGATCGGGTGGATACGCAGTATTTT.

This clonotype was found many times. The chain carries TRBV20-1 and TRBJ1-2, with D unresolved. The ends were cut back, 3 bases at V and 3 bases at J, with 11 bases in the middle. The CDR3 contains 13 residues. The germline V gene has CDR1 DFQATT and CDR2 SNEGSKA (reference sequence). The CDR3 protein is CSARSGRDYGYTF. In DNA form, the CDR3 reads TGCAGTGCTAGGTCCGGAAGGGACTATGGCTACACCTTC.

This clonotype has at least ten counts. CDR3 sequence reads: CAISEGGNNSPLHF. The CDR3 DNA sequence: TGTGCCATCAGTGAGGGGGGGAATAATTCACCCCTCCACTTT. V usage is TRBV10-3 and J usage is TRBJ1-6, with D possibly matching TRBD1 (5 bases). CDR1 and CDR2 (germline): ENHRY, SYGVKD. This CDR3 region has 14 residues. V was trimmed by 2 bases and J by 5 bases, leaving 7 bases between them.

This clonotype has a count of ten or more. The CDR3 nucleotides are TGTGCCAGCAGCCAAGAAGGGGAGCGGCCCTCCTACAATGAGCAGTTCTTC. Translating gives CASSQEGERPSYNEQFF. The chain uses TRBV3-1 and TRBJ2-1; D could derive from TRBD1 or TRBD2 (5 bases each). This CDR3 region has 17 residues. The V end was cut by 0 bases, the J end by 0 bases, with 12 bases between. The V gene's germline CDR1 is LGHDT and CDR2 YNNKEL (reference sequence).

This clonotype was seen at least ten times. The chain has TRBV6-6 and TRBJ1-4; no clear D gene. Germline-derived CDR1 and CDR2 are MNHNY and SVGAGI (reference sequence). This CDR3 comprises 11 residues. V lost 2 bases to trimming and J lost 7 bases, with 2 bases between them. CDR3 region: CASSYGEKLFF. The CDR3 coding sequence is TGTGCCAGCAGTTACGGTGAAAAACTGTTTTTT.

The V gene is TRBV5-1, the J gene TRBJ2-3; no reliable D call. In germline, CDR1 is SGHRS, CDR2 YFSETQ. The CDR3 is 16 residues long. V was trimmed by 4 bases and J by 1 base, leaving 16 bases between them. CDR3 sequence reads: CASSEYQRAGTDTQYF. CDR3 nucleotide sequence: TGCGCCAGCAGCGAATACCAAAGGGCGGGCACAGATACGCAGTATTTT.

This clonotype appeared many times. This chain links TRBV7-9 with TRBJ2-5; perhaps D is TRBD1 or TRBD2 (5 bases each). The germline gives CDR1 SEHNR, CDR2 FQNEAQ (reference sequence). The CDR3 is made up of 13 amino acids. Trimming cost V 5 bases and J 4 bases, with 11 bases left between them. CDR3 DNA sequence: TGTGCCAGCAGCCCCGAGGGGCGAGAGACCCAGTACTTC. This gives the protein CASSPEGRETQYF.

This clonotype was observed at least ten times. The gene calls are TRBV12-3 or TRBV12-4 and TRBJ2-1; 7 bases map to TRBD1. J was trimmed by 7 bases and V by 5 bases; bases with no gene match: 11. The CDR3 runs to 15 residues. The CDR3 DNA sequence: TGTGCCAGCAGTGACAGGGCTGTCAGAGGTAATGAGCAGTTCTTC. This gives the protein CASSDRAVRGNEQFF.

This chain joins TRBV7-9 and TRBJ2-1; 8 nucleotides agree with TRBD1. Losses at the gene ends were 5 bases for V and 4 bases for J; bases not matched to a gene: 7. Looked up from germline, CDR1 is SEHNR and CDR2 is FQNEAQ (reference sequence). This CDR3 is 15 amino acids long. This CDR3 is CASSIQGAIYNEQFF. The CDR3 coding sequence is TGTGCCAGCAGCATTCAGGGGGCTATTTACAATGAGCAGTTCTTC.

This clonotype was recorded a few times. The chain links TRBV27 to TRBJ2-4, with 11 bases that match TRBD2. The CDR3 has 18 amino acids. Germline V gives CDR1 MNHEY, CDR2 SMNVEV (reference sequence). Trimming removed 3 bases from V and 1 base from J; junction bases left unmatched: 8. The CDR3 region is CASSFFPPSGRAKNIQYF. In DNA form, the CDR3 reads TGTGCCAGCAGTTTCTTTCCCCCTAGCGGGAGGGCCAAAAACATTCAGTACTTC.

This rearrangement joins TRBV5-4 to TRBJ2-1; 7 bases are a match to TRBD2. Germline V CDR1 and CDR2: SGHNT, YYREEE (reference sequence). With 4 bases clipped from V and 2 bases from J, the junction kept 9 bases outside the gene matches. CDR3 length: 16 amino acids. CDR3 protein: CASSRSEGRAYNEQFF. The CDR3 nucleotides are TGTGCCAGCAGCCGAAGTGAGGGGAGGGCCTACAATGAGCAGTTCTTC.

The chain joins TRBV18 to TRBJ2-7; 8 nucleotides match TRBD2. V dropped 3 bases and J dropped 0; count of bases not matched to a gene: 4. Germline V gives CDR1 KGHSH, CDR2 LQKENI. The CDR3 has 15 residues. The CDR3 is CASSPLAGLSYEQYF. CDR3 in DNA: TGTGCCAGCTCACCGTTAGCGGGACTCTCCTACGAGCAGTACTTC.

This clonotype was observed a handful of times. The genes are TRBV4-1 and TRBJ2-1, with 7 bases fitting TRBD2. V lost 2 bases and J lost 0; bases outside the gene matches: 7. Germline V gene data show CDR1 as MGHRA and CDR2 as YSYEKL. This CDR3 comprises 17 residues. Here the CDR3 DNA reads TGCGCCAGCAGCCAAACCTTAGCGGGCAACTCCTACAATGAGCAGTTCTTC. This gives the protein CASSQTLAGNSYNEQFF.

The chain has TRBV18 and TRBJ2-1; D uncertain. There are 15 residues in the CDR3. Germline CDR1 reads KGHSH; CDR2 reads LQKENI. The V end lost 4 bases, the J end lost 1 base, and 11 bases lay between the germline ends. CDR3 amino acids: CASSRLSRSYNEQFF. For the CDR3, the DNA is TGTGCCAGCTCACGACTCTCAAGGTCCTACAATGAGCAGTTCTTC.

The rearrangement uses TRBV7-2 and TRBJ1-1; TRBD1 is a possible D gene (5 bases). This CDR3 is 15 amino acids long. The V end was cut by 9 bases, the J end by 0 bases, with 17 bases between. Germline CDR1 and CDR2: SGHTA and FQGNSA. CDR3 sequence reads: CASSVPGGMNTEAFF. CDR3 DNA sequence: TGTGCCAGTAGCGTTCCTGGGGGGATGAACACTGAAGCTTTCTTT.